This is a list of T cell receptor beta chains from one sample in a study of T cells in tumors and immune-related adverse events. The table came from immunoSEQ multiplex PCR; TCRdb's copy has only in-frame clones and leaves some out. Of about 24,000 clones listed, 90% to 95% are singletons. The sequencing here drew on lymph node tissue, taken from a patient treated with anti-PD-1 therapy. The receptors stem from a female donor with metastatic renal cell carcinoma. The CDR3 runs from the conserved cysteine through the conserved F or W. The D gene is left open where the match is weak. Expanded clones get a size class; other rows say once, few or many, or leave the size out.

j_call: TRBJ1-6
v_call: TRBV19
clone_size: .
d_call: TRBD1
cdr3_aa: CSSRYPGTDNSPLHF
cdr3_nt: TGTTCCAGTAGGTACCCCGGGACAGATAATTCACCCCTCCACTTT

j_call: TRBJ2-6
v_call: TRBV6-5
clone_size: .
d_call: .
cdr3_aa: CASSYSSGANVLTF
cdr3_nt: TGTGCCAGCAGTTACTCATCTGGGGCCAACGTCCTGACTTTC

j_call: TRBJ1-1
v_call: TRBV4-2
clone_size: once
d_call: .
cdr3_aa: CASSQVRGGEAFF
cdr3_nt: TGTGCCAGCAGCCAAGTCCGGGGGGGTGAAGCTTTCTTT

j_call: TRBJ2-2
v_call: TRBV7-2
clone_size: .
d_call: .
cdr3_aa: CASSLWLSGELFF
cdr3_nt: TGTGCCAGCAGCTTATGGTTATCGGGGGAGCTGTTTTTT

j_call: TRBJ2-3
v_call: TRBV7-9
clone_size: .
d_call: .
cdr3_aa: CASSPPQADTQYF
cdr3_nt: TGTGCCAGCAGCCCCCCCCAAGCAGATACGCAGTATTTT

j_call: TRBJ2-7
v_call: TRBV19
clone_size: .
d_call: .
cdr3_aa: CASSTTLGHEQYF
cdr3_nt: TGTGCCAGTAGTACGACGTTGGGCCACGAGCAGTACTTC

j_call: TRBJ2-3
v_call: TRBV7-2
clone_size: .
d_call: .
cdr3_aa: CASSLSSFLAQYF
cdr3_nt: TGTGCCAGCAGCTTAAGTTCTTTTCTAGCGCAGTATTTT

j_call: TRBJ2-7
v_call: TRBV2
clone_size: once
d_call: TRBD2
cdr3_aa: CASSGTSGVNEQYF
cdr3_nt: TGTGCCAGCAGTGGGACTAGCGGGGTTAACGAGCAGTACTTC

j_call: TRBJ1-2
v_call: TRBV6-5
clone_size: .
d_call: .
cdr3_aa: CASSYRPNMDYTF
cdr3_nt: TGTGCCAGCAGTTACCGTCCTAATATGGACTACACCTTC

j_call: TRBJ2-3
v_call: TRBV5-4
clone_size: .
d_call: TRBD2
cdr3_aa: CASSLYLAGVTDTQYF
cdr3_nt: TGTGCCAGCAGCTTATACCTAGCGGGAGTTACAGATACGCAGTATTTT

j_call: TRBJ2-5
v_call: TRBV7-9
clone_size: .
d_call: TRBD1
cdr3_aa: CASSPGQGEETQYF
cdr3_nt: TGTGCCAGCAGCCCGGGACAGGGGGAAGAGACCCAGTACTTC

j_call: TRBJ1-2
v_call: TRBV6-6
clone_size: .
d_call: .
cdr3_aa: CASSYEGYNGYTF
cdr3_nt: TGTGCCAGCAGTTACGAGGGGTACAATGGCTACACCTTC

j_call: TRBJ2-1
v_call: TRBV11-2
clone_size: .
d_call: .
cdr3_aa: CASSLGGAPYNEQFF
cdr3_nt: TGTGCCAGCAGCTTAGGGGGCGCTCCCTACAATGAGCAGTTCTTC

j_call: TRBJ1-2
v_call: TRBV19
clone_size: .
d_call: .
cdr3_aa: CASSIDLQRANYGYTF
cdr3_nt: TGTGCCAGTAGTATAGATCTCCAGCGAGCTAACTATGGCTACACCTTC

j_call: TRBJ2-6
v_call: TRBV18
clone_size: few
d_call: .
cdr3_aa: CASSTGTSGANVLTF
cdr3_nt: TGTGCCAGCTCAACCGGGACCTCTGGGGCCAACGTCCTGACTTTC

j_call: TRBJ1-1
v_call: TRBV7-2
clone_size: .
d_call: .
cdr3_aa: CASRLLGGAVTEAFF
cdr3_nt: TGTGCCAGCAGGTTATTGGGGGGTGCGGTCACTGAAGCTTTCTTT

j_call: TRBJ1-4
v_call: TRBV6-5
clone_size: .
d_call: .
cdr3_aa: CASRGNSDEKLFF
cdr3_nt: TGTGCCAGCCGGGGGAATTCCGATGAAAAACTGTTTTTT

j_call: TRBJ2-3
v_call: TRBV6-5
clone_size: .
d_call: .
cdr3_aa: CASSRTPARTDTQYF
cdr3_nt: TGTGCCAGCAGCAGGACTCCTGCACGCACAGATACGCAGTATTTT

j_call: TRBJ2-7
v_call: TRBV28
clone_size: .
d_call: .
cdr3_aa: CASSLAGQSYEQYF
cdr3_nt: TGTGCCAGCAGTTTAGCGGGACAGTCCTACGAGCAGTACTTC

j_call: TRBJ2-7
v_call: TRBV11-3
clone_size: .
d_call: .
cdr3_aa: CASSVRGGFSYEQYF
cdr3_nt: TGTGCCAGCAGCGTTAGGGGGGGGTTCTCCTACGAGCAGTACTTC

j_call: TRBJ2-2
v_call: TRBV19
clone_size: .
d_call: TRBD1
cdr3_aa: CASSRRPGQSTGELFF
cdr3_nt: TGTGCCAGTAGTAGAAGACCGGGACAGAGCACCGGGGAGCTGTTTTTT

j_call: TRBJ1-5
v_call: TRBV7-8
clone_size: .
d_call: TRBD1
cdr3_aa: CASSLTYRGEGIQPQHF
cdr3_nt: TGTGCCAGCAGCTTGACCTACAGGGGAGAAGGGATTCAGCCCCAGCATTTT

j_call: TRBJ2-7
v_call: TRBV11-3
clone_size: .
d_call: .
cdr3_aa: CASSLGGRPYEQYF
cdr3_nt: TGTGCCAGCAGCTTGGGCGGGCGACCCTACGAGCAGTACTTC

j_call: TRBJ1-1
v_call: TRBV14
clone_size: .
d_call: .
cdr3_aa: CASSQVYTNTEAFF
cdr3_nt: TGTGCCAGCAGCCAAGTTTATACGAACACTGAAGCTTTCTTT

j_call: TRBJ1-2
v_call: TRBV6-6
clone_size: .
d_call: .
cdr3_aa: CASSYPMGSHGYTF
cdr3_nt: TGTGCCAGCAGTTACCCAATGGGATCCCATGGCTACACCTTC